This passage covers 18 T cell receptor beta chains from one sample sequenced in a study of Ad26.COV2.S vaccination and SARS-CoV-2 variants. As to treatment: around 19 received Ad26.COV2.S at low or high dose, single or two shots; several received placebo; per-sample allocation not given. The samples were gathered on day 63 after the first injection of vaccine or placebo. Only in-frame clones appear in the TCRdb table, and some are missing; sequencing was by immunoSEQ multiplex PCR. Of some 300,000 clones in the sample, about 86% were seen once. The material sequenced was peripheral blood, taken in a trial of Ad26.COV2.S vaccine versus placebo. The source is a person aged 18-60 years who received the Ad26.COV2.S COVID-19 vaccine or a placebo.

A few counts support this clone. Other DNA sequences in this sample translate to the same CDR3. This chain joins TRBV18 and TRBJ1-2; 8 bases agree with TRBD1. The CDR3 is 14 residues long. The J segment lost 4 bases and the V segment lost 3 bases, leaving 4 bases of the junction unmatched. Looked up from germline, CDR1 is KGHSH and CDR2 is LQKENI. The CDR3 sequence: CASSPQGTGYGYTF. CDR3 bases: TGTGCCAGCTCACCCCAGGGGACAGGCTATGGCTACACCTTC.

The chain joins TRBV30 to TRBJ1-1; 9 bases fit TRBD1. J lost 4 bases, V lost 7 bases, and 7 bases had no gene match. The CDR3 sequence is 13 residues long. Germline assignment: CDR1 GTSNPN and CDR2 SVGIG (reference sequence). Here the CDR3 reads CASQGAQVTEAFF. The CDR3 region has the DNA TGTGCCTCACAGGGGGCCCAGGTCACTGAAGCTTTCTTT.

DNA for the CDR3: TGTGCCAGCTTGGGACAGAACACCGGGGAGCTGTTTTTT. Translation: CASLGQNTGELFF. The genes are TRBV18 and TRBJ2-2, with TRBD1 as a possible D gene (6 bases). CDR3 length: 13 amino acids. Trimming pared 7 bases from V and 1 base from J, leaving 7 bases between. In germline, CDR1 is KGHSH, CDR2 LQKENI.

The V and J genes are TRBV11-2 and TRBJ1-5; D may be TRBD1 (5 bases). Germline V lookup: CDR1 SGHAT, CDR2 FQNNGV. The CDR3 is made up of 13 amino acids. Trimming pared 3 bases from V and 6 bases from J, leaving 9 bases between. The DNA for the CDR3 is TGTGCCAGCAGCTTGGAGGGGTTTCAGCCCCAGCATTTT. This encodes CASSLEGFQPQHF.

This clone was counted only a few times. J is TRBJ2-3 and V is TRBV7-9, with unresolved D. V lost 4 bases to trimming and J lost 0 bases, with 2 bases between them. Germline lookup yields CDR1 SEHNR and CDR2 FQNEAQ (reference sequence). There are 12 residues in the CDR3. CDR3: CASSYSTDTQYF. Here the CDR3 DNA reads TGTGCCAGCAGCTACAGCACAGATACGCAGTATTTT.

The sample holds one count of this clone. This chain joins TRBV7-3 and TRBJ1-4; D not certain. Trimming removed 3 bases at V and 8 bases at J, with 7 bases between. Germline-derived CDR1 and CDR2 are SGHTA and FQGTGA. The CDR3 covers 12 residues. The CDR3 sequence is CASSFRGEKLFF. Here the CDR3 DNA reads TGTGCCAGCAGCTTTCGGGGAGAAAAACTGTTTTTT.

V usage is TRBV5-5 and J usage is TRBJ1-1, with 9 bases aligning to TRBD1. CDR3 length: 17 residues. Germline values: CDR1 SGHKS, CDR2 YYEKEE (reference sequence). With 2 bases clipped from V and 0 bases from J, the junction kept 8 bases outside the gene matches. The chain's CDR3 is CASSLDPRDRVNTEAFF. CDR3 nucleotides: TGTGCCAGCAGCTTAGACCCCCGGGACAGGGTGAACACTGAAGCTTTCTTT.

This clone was picked up many times. This chain connects TRBV29-1 to TRBJ1-4, with D hard to call. Germline V gene lookup returns CDR1 SQVTM and CDR2 ANQGSEA. The CDR3 has 13 residues. Trimming shortened V by 4 bases and J by 5 bases, and 11 bases separated the two germline ends. CDR3 loop: CSVGREKNEKLFF. The CDR3 DNA reads TGCAGCGTTGGGAGGGAGAAAAATGAAAAACTGTTTTTT.

This clone was found once. The V gene is TRBV18, the J gene TRBJ1-5, with D possibly matching TRBD1 (5 bases). CDR3 size: 13 residues. Trimming removed 3 bases at V and 7 bases at J, with 10 bases between. Germline V CDR1 and CDR2: KGHSH, LQKENI. The CDR3 protein is CASSPGDNQPQHF. CDR3 nucleotide sequence: TGTGCCAGCTCACCGGGGGATAACCAGCCCCAGCATTTT.

On this clone: Other DNA sequences in the sample encode the same CDR3. The rearrangement uses TRBV30 and TRBJ2-3; D not resolved. V was trimmed by 0 bases and J by 5 bases, leaving 6 bases between them. CDR1 is GTSNPN and CDR2 is SVGIG in the germline V gene (reference sequence). The CDR3 extends over 12 amino acids. The CDR3 protein is CAWSVLGDTQYF. The CDR3 region has the DNA TGTGCCTGGAGTGTACTTGGAGATACGCAGTATTTT.

J is TRBJ1-2 and V is TRBV6-5, with a possible D match to TRBD1 (5 bases). Germline CDR1 MNHEY, CDR2 SVGAGI. The CDR3 covers 11 residues. Trimming cost V 6 bases and J 5 bases, with 7 bases left between them. CDR3 sequence (DNA): TGTGCCAGCAGCGCAGGGTATGGCTACACCTTC. The encoded protein is CASSAGYGYTF.

Written as DNA, the CDR3 is TGTGCCTGGAGCCGGGACAGGTTGAACACTGAAGCTTTCTTT. Its protein is CAWSRDRLNTEAFF. The V gene is TRBV30, the J gene TRBJ1-1; TRBD1 matches 8 bases. V shed 3 bases, J shed 0 bases, and the junction held 3 bases outside the gene matches. The CDR3 spans 14 residues. The germline V gene encodes CDR1 GTSNPN and CDR2 SVGIG (reference sequence).

The rearrangement joins TRBV6-5 to TRBJ2-3, with 7 nucleotides matching TRBD2. Germline V gives CDR1 MNHEY, CDR2 SVGAGI. J lost 0 bases, V lost 0 bases, and 0 bases had no gene match. This CDR3 contains 15 residues. Here the CDR3 reads CASSYSGGSTDTQYF. Written as DNA, the CDR3 is TGTGCCAGCAGTTACTCGGGAGGGAGCACAGATACGCAGTATTTT.

V gene TRBV6-6 combines with J gene TRBJ2-3, with 7 bases lining up with TRBD1. CDR3 length: 13 residues. Trimming took 6 bases from V and 4 from J; bases not matched to a gene: 4. Germline loops: CDR1 MNHNY, CDR2 SVGAGI (reference sequence). The DNA of the CDR3 is TGTGCCAGCAGAGGGACAGCTCCAGATACGCAGTATTTT. It specifies CASRGTAPDTQYF.

V is TRBV29-1 and J is TRBJ1-1; D call uncertain. From germline, CDR1 is SQVTM and CDR2 ANQGSEA. The CDR3 covers 11 residues. V lost 7 bases and J lost 0, with 6 bases in between. CDR3 sequence (DNA): TGCAGCGCGGTGATGAACACTGAAGCTTTCTTT. Its protein is CSAVMNTEAFF.

The chain carries TRBV5-6 and TRBJ1-4; D gene ambiguous. V lost 4 bases and J 4 bases, leaving 14 bases between the germline ends. Germline V CDR1 and CDR2: SGHDT, YYEEEE. The CDR3 sequence is 15 residues long. The CDR3 DNA reads TGTGCCAGCAGCCTAAAGCACAGACTTAATGAAAAACTGTTTTTT. Amino acids: CASSLKHRLNEKLFF.

This clone has more than one count but fewer than ten. This rearrangement joins TRBV11-3 to TRBJ1-3, with D unresolved. Trimming removed 5 bases at V and 4 bases at J, with 18 bases between. CDR1 SGHNT and CDR2 YENEEA come from the germline V gene. The CDR3 runs 16 residues. This chain's CDR3 is CASSLGSLASGNTIYF. The CDR3 bases are TGTGCCAGCAGCCTCGGGAGTTTGGCGTCCGGAAACACCATATATTTT.

In this sample, this clone turned up once. This sequence joins TRBV5-1 and TRBJ1-2; D perhaps matches TRBD1 (6 bases). V dropped 4 bases and J dropped 5 bases, with 15 bases sitting between them. The CDR3 contains 14 residues. The V gene's germline CDR1 is SGHRS and CDR2 YFSETQ. The CDR3 loop is CASSPGTHDYGYTF. The DNA of the CDR3 is TGCGCCAGCAGCCCCGGGACACACGATTATGGCTACACCTTC.